The clone carrying this T cell receptor beta chain came up a few times. As yet, its antigen is unknown. The CDR3 end is not reached by the read, which stops 3 residues before it; the germline J gene fills it in. Profiled with immunoSEQ multiplex PCR; TCRdb holds only in-frame clones, not every one. Singletons are absent from the sample, which has roughly 38,000 clones. This record belongs to a study of T cell clonality in common variable immunodeficiency. Overall study results and limits: CVID subjects showed higher TCRbeta clonality than healthy controls. The cause of increased CVID clonality remains unclear without subpopulation sequencing. Repertoire-complication correlations in CVID were limited by patient heterogeneity. Shared TCRbeta clones were fewer between CVID subjects than controls.

This CDR3 has 15 amino acids. In germline, CDR1 is SGHTA, CDR2 FQGNSA. The source material was peripheral blood mononuclear cells. The V and J genes are TRBV7-2 and TRBJ2-5; 8 bases are shared with TRBD2. The receptor's source is a person aged 18-70 years in good health. The CDR3 DNA, read in part, is TGTGCCAGCAGCCCGGCTAGCGGGTTTGGAGATACC. Translating gives CASSPASGFGDT. The CDR3 as a whole reads CASSPASGFGDTQYF.